This is a list of T cell receptor beta chains from one sample in a study of blood T cells in healthy people across ages. TCRdb itself ran the 5' RACE reads through MiXCR, one entry per CDR3 protein. The sample carries hundreds of thousands of distinct CDR3 sequences, around 27% recorded once. Specimen: blood. The source of these receptors is a woman in her seventies in good health. CDR3s include the opening cysteine and the closing phenylalanine or tryptophan. Clone size is given for some rows only: seen once, a few or many times, or a class if the clone is expanded.

j_call v_call clone_size cdr3_aa
TRBJ1-3 TRBV3-1 NA CASSLRRGNTIYF
TRBJ1-2 TRBV28 NA CASSLPGLYGYTF
TRBJ1-2 TRBV7-3 NA CASSLNSDNYGYTF
TRBJ2-5 TRBV20-1 few CSAAEGTSGKETQYF
TRBJ2-3 TRBV15 few CATSSISGRAGDTQYF
TRBJ1-4 TRBV6-5 many CASSLWGGANEKLFF
TRBJ2-7 TRBV25-1 many CASPNGQGPYEQYF
TRBJ1-4 TRBV27 few CASRLGRGTANEKLFF
NA TRBV5-6 many CASSLEEGTQYF
TRBJ2-7 TRBV20-1 NA CSASPFSYEQYF
TRBJ2-7 TRBV20-1 NA CSARGTSGSSYEQYF
TRBJ2-7 TRBV19 NA CASSALAEGAFEQYF
TRBJ2-5 TRBV5-5 few CASSLLQGAVETQYF
TRBJ1-2 TRBV12-3/TRBV12-4 few CASSSGGKGYTF
TRBJ1-6 TRBV20-1 many CSAPDRNSPLHF
TRBJ2-1 TRBV20-1 few CSAPKGGRNNEQFF
TRBJ2-5 TRBV9 few CASSLGTFQETQYF
TRBJ2-3 TRBV20-1 NA CSTRVPGTDTQYF
TRBJ2-7 TRBV7-2 few CASSPSTGTDSYEQYF
TRBJ2-5 TRBV12-3/TRBV12-4 few CASSPRTGGPLETQYF
TRBJ2-5 TRBV28 many CASSSGRQETQYF
TRBJ1-3 TRBV15 NA CATSRDRGSGNTIYF
TRBJ2-5 TRBV2 few CAGKRDRGPEETQYF
TRBJ1-4 TRBV25-1 NA CASSEKGGQGVKLFF
NA TRBV7-9 few CASSLRARQYF
TRBJ2-1 TRBV7-9 NA CASSLGLRRDREYNEQFF
TRBJ1-1 TRBV2 NA CASHFTGGYGTEAFF
NA TRBV19 NA CASSTSHGTSGTYEQYF
TRBJ1-6 TRBV3-1 NA CASSNRDRAHSPLHF
TRBJ1-1 TRBV7-9 NA CASISEHRANTEAFF
TRBJ2-3 TRBV11-2 NA CASSLTGQESTDTQYF
TRBJ2-1 TRBV5-1 NA CASSLGREGGNEQFF
TRBJ1-4 TRBV4-1 NA CASSQVENRGEKLFF
TRBJ2-3 TRBV7-3 NA CASSLKGQGTDTQYF
TRBJ2-5 TRBV29-1 many CSIMGQQETQYF
TRBJ2-3 TRBV21-1 once CASSKSIGADTQYF
TRBJ1-1 TRBV3-1 NA CASSRYTNTEAFF